A selection of T cell receptor beta chains follows, all from one sample in a study of T-cell reconstitution after alpha-beta-depleted transplantation in children. TCRdb called the PCR reads again in MiXCR, with one record for every CDR3 protein. The sample holds some 350,000 distinct CDR3 sequences, 15% to 20% seen once. The sample in question was PBMCs, mostly from graft donor cells, obtained 360 days after TCRalphabeta/CD19-depleted stem cell transplant. The receptors originated from a male patient aged 2-9 years who had a stem cell transplant for acute lymphoblastic leukemia, so the T cells may come from the graft donor. Both conserved end residues are part of each CDR3. D genes are given only for firm matches. Some rows have no size entry. The others give once, few or many, or a class for an expanded clone.

-	TRBV5-1	TRBJ2-7	-	CASSLRVRGYEQYF	TGCGCCAGCAGCTTAAGGGTTAGGGGCTACGAGCAGTACTTC
-	TRBV4-3	TRBJ2-3	few	CASSQDLVWGDTQYF	TGCGCCAGCAGCCAAGATCTGGTGTGGGGAGATACGCAGTATTTT
-	TRBV14	TRBJ2-3	many	CASSLDSTDTQYF	TGTGCCAGCAGCCTTGATAGCACAGATACGCAGTATTTT
-	TRBV12-3/TRBV12-4	TRBJ2-1	few	CASSQLAGARDEQFF	TGTGCCAGCAGTCAACTAGCTGGGGCGCGCGATGAGCAGTTCTTC
TRBD1	TRBV27	TRBJ1-4	few	CASRRTGGMRELFF	TGTGCCAGCAGAAGGACAGGGGGGATGCGGGAACTGTTTTTT
TRBD2	TRBV10-1	TRBJ2-1	-	CASSLFVGGPMDEQFF	TGCGCCAGCAGTTTGTTCGTGGGAGGGCCTATGGATGAGCAGTTCTTC
-	TRBV6-2/TRBV6-3	TRBJ2-3	many	CASSYVSDTQYF	TGTGCCAGCAGTTATGTGTCAGATACGCAGTATTTT
TRBD2	TRBV27	TRBJ2-3	many	CASSPGLAGRVFTDTQYF	TGTGCCAGCAGCCCAGGACTAGCGGGAAGGGTCTTCACAGATACGCAGTATTTT
TRBD2	TRBV6-1	TRBJ2-1	few	CASSELAGGVNEQFF	TGTGCCAGCAGTGAGTTAGCGGGAGGGGTCAATGAGCAGTTCTTC
-	TRBV10-3	TRBJ1-3	few	CAISELSSGNTIYF	TGTGCCATCAGTGAATTGTCCTCTGGAAACACCATATATTTT
TRBD2	TRBV20-1	TRBJ2-3	many	CSAPPRLAGSTDTQYF	TGCAGTGCTCCCCCTAGACTAGCGGGAAGCACAGATACGCAGTATTTT
-	TRBV7-8	TRBJ2-7	-	CASSPPDGSSYEQYF	TGTGCCAGCAGCCCACCCGACGGCAGCTCCTACGAGCAGTACTTC
TRBD2	TRBV4-1	TRBJ2-2	-	CASSLMGRTSGPNTGELFF	TGCGCCAGCAGCCTCATGGGGCGGACTAGCGGTCCGAACACCGGGGAGCTGTTTTTT
-	TRBV6-1	TRBJ2-4	-	CASSDRPHPDLLAKNIQYF	TGTGCCAGCAGCGATAGACCCCACCCGGATCTACTAGCCAAAAACATTCAGTACTTC
-	TRBV20-1	TRBJ2-1	few	CSARRVGPSYNEQFF	TGCAGTGCTAGGAGAGTCGGGCCCTCCTACAATGAGCAGTTCTTC
-	TRBV6-5	TRBJ2-1	few	CASSYSGRRDRQFF	TGTGCCAGCAGTTACTCTGGCAGGAGGGACCGGCAGTTCTTC
TRBD2	TRBV12-3/TRBV12-4	TRBJ2-7	few	CASSFSGRPLYEQYF	TGTGCCAGCAGTTTCAGCGGGAGGCCCCTCTACGAGCAGTACTTC
-	TRBV29-1	TRBJ2-7	-	CSAAGTPPREQYF	TGCAGCGCCGCCGGGACACCTCCTCGCGAGCAGTACTTC
-	TRBV15	TRBJ1-5	few	CATSREWEPQHF	TGTGCCACCAGCAGAGAGTGGGAGCCCCAGCATTTT
-	TRBV28	TRBJ2-3	-	CASSLTGRVGDTQYF	TGTGCCAGCAGTTTAACGGGACGGGTCGGGGATACGCAGTATTTT
-	TRBV9	TRBJ1-2	few	CASSPGSSKYGYTF	TGTGCCAGCAGCCCAGGGTCATCCAAGTATGGCTACACCTTC
TRBD1	TRBV7-2	TRBJ1-5	few	CASSYTGTVNQPQHF	TGTGCCAGCAGCTATACCGGGACAGTTAATCAGCCCCAGCATTTT
TRBD2	TRBV20-1	TRBJ2-3	few	CSARAGSGSKASTDTQYF	TGCAGTGCTAGAGCCGGTAGCGGGAGTAAAGCAAGCACAGATACGCAGTATTTT
TRBD1	TRBV11-2	TRBJ2-1	few	CASSFDRDEGEQFF	TGTGCCAGCAGCTTCGACAGGGATGAGGGTGAGCAGTTCTTC
-	TRBV3-1	TRBJ1-1	many	CASSQQGGTEAFF	TGTGCCAGCAGTCAACAGGGAGGCACTGAAGCTTTCTTT
TRBD2	TRBV6-2/TRBV6-3	TRBJ2-3	-	CASTRTSSTDTQYF	TGTGCCAGCACCAGGACTAGCAGTACAGATACGCAGTATTTT
TRBD2	TRBV28	TRBJ2-1	few	CASSTRLATYNEQFF	TGTGCCAGCAGCACCCGACTAGCGACCTACAATGAGCAGTTCTTC
-	TRBV20-1	TRBJ2-7	few	CSALTGLSYEQYF	TGCAGTGCCCTAACAGGGCTCTCCTACGAGCAGTACTTC
-	TRBV6-2/TRBV6-3	TRBJ1-6	-	CASSYISGTEDFPVNSPLHF	TGTGCCAGCAGTTACATATCCGGGACTGAAGATTTTCCCGTTAATTCACCCCTCCACTTT
TRBD1	TRBV20-1	TRBJ1-6	-	CSARTGSYNSPLHF	TGCAGTGCGAGGACAGGCAGCTATAATTCACCCCTCCACTTT
-	TRBV6-2/TRBV6-3	TRBJ2-7	many	CASSYAEDGYEQYF	TGTGCCAGCAGTTACGCGGAGGATGGGTACGAGCAGTACTTC
-	TRBV7-6	TRBJ1-5	few	CASSLSGSANQPQHF	TGTGCCAGCAGCTTATCTGGCTCCGCAAATCAGCCCCAGCATTTT
-	TRBV29-1	TRBJ2-3	-	CSVELGRPWTDTQYF	TGCAGCGTTGAATTAGGTCGCCCCTGGACAGATACGCAGTATTTT
TRBD2	TRBV27	TRBJ2-1	many	CASSPRTSGHNEQFF	TGTGCCAGCAGTCCGAGGACTAGCGGGCACAATGAGCAGTTCTTC
TRBD2	TRBV27	TRBJ2-3	-	CASSSGAGGGTDTQYF	TGTGCCAGCAGTTCCGGGGCGGGAGGGGGCACAGATACGCAGTATTTT
-	TRBV27	TRBJ2-1	few	CASRGDRSSYNEQFF	TGTGCCAGCAGGGGAGACAGAAGCTCCTACAATGAGCAGTTCTTC